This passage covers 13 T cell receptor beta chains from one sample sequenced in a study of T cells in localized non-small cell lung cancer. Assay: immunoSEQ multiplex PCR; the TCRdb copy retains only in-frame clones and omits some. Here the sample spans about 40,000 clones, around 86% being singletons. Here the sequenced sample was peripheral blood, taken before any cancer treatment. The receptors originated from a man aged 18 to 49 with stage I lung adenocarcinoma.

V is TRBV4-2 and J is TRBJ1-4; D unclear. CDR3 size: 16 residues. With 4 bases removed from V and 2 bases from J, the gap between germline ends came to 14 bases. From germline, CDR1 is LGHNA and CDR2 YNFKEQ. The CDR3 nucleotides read TGTGCCAGCAGCCCGCACCCCAGGAGTACTAATGAAAAACTGTTTTTT. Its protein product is CASSPHPRSTNEKLFF.

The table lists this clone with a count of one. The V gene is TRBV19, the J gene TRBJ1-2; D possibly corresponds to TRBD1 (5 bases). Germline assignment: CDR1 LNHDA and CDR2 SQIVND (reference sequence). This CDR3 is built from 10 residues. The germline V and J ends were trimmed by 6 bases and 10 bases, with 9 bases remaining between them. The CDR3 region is CASRGRVYTF. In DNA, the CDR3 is TGTGCCAGTAGGGGCAGGGTCTACACCTTC.

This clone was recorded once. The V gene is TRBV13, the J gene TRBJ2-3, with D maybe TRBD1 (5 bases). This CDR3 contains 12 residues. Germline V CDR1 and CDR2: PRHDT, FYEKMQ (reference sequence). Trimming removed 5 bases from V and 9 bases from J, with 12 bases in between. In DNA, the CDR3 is TGTGCCAGCAGCCCCATGGGGCCAACGCAGTATTTT. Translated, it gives CASSPMGPTQYF.

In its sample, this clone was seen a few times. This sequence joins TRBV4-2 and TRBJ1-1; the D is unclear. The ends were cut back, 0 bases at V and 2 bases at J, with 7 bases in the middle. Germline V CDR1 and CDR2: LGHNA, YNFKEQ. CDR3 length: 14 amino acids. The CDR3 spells CASSQDGVNTEAFF. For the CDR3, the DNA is TGTGCCAGCAGCCAAGATGGGGTCAACACTGAAGCTTTCTTT.

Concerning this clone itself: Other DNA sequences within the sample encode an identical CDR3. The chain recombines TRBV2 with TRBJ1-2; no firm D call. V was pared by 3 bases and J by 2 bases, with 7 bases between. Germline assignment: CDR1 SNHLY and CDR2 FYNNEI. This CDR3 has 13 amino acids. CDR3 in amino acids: CASSDYGNYGYTF. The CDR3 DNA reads TGTGCCAGCAGTGACTACGGGAACTATGGCTACACCTTC. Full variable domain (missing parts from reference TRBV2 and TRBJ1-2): EPEVTQTPSHQVTQMGQEVILRCVPISNHLYFYWYRQILGQKVEFLVSFYNNEISEKSEIFDDQFSVERPDGSNFTLKIRSTKLEDSAMYFCASSDYGNYGYTFGSGTRLTVV.

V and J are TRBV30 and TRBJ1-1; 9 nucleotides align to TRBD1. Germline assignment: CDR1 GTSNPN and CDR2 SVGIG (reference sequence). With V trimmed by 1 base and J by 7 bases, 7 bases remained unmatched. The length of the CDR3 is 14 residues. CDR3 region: CAWSEQGAFGEAFF. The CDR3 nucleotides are TGTGCCTGGAGTGAACAGGGGGCTTTCGGTGAAGCTTTCTTT.

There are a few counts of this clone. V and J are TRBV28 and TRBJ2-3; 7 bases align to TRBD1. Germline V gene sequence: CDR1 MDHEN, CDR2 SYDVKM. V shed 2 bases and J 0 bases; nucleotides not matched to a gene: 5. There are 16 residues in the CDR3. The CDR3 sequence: CASSLLGTASTDTQYF. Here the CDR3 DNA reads TGTGCCAGCAGTTTACTGGGGACAGCTAGCACAGATACGCAGTATTTT.

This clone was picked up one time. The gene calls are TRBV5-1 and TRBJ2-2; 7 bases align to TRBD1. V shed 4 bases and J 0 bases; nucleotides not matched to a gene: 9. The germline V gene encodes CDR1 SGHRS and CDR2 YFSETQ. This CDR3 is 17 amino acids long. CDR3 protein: CASSIRQGRANTGELFF. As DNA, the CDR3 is TGCGCCAGCAGCATTCGACAGGGTCGGGCGAACACCGGGGAGCTGTTTTTT.

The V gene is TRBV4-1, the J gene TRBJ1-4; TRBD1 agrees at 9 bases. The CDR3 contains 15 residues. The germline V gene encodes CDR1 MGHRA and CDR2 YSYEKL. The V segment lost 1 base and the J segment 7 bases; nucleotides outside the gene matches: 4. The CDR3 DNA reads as TGCGCCAGCAGCCAAGGACAGGGGGGCAGTGAAAAACTGTTTTTT. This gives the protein CASSQGQGGSEKLFF.

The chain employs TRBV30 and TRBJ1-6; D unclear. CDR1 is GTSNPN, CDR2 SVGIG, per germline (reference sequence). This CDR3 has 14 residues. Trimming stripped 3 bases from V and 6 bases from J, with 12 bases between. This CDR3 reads CAWSGGPSNSPLHF. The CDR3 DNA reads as TGTGCCTGGAGCGGAGGGCCTTCTAATTCACCCCTCCACTTT.

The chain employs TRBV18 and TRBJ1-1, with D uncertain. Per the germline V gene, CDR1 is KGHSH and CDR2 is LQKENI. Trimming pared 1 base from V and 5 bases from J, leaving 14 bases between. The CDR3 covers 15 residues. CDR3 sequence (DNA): TGTGCCAGCTCACCACTTGGGGATAGCGGTACTGAAGCTTTCTTT. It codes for CASSPLGDSGTEAFF.

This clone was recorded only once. The CDR3 nucleotides read TGTGCCAGTAGTATACCTCGGGGACGGATTAATGAAAAACTGTTTTTT. Translation: CASSIPRGRINEKLFF. The rearrangement joins TRBV19 to TRBJ1-4, with D tentatively TRBD1 (5 bases). The CDR3 runs 16 residues. Germline loops: CDR1 LNHDA, CDR2 SQIVND (reference sequence). Between the trimmed V and J ends, which lost 2 bases and 4 bases, there was a span of 14 bases.

The CDR3 region has the DNA TGTGCCACCAGCAGAGATGTGGGCCCATACGAGCAGTACTTC. It is translated as CATSRDVGPYEQYF. The chain joins TRBV15 to TRBJ2-7; no firm D call. This CDR3 spans 14 amino acids. In germline, CDR1 is LNHNV, CDR2 YYDKDF (reference sequence). V lost 0 bases to trimming and J lost 4 bases, with 10 bases between them. The complete variable domain, with remaining parts taken from reference TRBV15 and TRBJ2-7, reads DAMVIQNPRYQVTQFGKPVTLSCSQTLNHNVMYWYQQKSSQAPKLLFHYYDKDFNNEADTPDNFQSRRPNTSFCFLDIRSPGLGDTAMYLCATSRDVGPYEQYFGPGTRLTVT.